The clone carrying this T cell receptor (beta chain) appeared a few times. RNA extraction and reverse transcription yielded cDNA as sequencing template. Only in-frame clones appear in the TCRdb table, and some are missing; sequencing was by immunoSEQ multiplex PCR. The sample holds more than 95,000 clones; around 60% are singletons and the top ten take around 5.7%. This sample was included in a study of CD8+ T cells in alopecia areata. Documented treatment: oral pan-JAK inhibitor, 5-10 mg twice daily. The V gene end was trimmed by 4 bases and the J gene end by 6 bases; junction bases not matched to a gene: 4. Germline V gives CDR1 SNHLY, CDR2 FYNNEI. CDR3 length: 14 residues.

The source was CD4+ T cells sorted from blood, collected at week 4, from a patient treated with tofacitinib. The V and J genes are TRBV2 and TRBJ2-2, with TRBD1 identical over 8 bases. This receptor was taken from a human donor with alopecia areata. The CDR3, as DNA: TGTGCCAGCAGTGTCAGGGGGCAAGCCGGGGAGCTGTTTTTT. Translation: CASSVRGQAGELFF. The full variable domain, its missing parts supplied by reference TRBV2 and TRBJ2-2, is EPEVTQTPSHQVTQMGQEVILRCVPISNHLYFYWYRQILGQKVEFLVSFYNNEISEKSEIFDDQFSVERPDGSNFTLKIRSTKLEDSAMYFCASSVRGQAGELFFGEGSRLTVL.